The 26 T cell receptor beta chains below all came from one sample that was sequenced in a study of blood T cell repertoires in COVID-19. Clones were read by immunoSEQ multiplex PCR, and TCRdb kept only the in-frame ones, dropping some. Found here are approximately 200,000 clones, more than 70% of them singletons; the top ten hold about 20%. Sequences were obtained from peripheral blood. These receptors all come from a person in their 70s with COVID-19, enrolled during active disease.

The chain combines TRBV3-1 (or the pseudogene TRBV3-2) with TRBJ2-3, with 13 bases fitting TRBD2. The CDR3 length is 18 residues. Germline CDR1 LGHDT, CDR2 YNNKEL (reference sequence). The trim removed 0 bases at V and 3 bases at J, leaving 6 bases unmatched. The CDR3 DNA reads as TGTGCCAGCAGCCAAGACGTCGGACTAGCGGGAGTGACAGATACGCAGTATTTT. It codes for CASSQDVGLAGVTDTQYF.

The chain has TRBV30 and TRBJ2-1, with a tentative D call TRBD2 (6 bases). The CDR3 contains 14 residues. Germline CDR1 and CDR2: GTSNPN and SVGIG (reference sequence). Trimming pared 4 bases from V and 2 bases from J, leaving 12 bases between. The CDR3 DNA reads TGTGCCTGGAAACAACGGGGGACCTACAATGAGCAGTTCTTC. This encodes CAWKQRGTYNEQFF.

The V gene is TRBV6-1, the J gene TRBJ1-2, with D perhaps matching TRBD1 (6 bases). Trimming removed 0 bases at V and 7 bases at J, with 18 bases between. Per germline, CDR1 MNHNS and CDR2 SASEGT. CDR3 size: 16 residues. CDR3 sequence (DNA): TGTGCCAGCAGTGAAGCGGGAACAGGGAATGATGCTGGCTACACCTTC. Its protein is CASSEAGTGNDAGYTF.

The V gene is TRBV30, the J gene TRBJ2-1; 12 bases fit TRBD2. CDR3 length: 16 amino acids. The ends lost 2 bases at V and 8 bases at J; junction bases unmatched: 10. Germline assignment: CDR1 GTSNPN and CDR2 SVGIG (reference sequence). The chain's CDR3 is CAWSPQLAGGRYEQFF. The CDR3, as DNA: TGTGCCTGGAGTCCGCAACTAGCGGGAGGTCGCTATGAGCAGTTCTTC.

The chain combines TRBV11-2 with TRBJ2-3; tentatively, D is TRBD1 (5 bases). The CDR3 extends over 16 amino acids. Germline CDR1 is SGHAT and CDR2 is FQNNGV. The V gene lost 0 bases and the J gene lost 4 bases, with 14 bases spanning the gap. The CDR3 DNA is TGTGCCAGCAGCTTAGATCTCGCGCAGGGCGCAGATACGCAGTATTTT. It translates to CASSLDLAQGADTQYF.

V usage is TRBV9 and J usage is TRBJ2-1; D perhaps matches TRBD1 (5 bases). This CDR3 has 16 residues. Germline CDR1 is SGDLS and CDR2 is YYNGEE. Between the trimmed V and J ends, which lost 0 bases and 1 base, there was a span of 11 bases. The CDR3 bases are TGTGCCAGCAGCGTAGCAGCAGGGAATTCCTACAATGAGCAGTTCTTC. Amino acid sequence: CASSVAAGNSYNEQFF.

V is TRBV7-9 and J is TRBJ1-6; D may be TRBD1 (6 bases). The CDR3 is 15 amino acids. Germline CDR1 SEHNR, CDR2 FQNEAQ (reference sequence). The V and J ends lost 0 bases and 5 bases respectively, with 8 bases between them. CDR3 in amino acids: CASSLAAGDNSPLHF. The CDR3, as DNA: TGTGCCAGCAGCTTAGCGGCAGGGGATAATTCACCCCTCCACTTT.

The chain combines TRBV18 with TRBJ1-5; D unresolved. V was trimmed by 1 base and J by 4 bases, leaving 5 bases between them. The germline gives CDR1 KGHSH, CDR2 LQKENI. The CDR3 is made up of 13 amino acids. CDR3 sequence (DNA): TGTGCCAGCTCACCACGTTCGAATCAGCCCCAGCATTTT. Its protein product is CASSPRSNQPQHF.

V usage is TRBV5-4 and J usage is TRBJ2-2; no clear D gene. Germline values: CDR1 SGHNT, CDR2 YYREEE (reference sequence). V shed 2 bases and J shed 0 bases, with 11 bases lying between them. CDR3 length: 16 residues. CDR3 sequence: CASSLDMSPNTGELFF. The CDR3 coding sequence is TGTGCCAGCAGCTTAGACATGTCTCCGAACACCGGGGAGCTGTTTTTT.

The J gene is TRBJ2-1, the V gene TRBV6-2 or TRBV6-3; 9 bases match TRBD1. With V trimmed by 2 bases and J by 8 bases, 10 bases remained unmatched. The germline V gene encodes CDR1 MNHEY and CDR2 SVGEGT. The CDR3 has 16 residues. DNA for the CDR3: TGTGCCAGCAGTTACCGCGGGACAGGGATCGGGGATGAGCAGTTCTTC. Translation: CASSYRGTGIGDEQFF.

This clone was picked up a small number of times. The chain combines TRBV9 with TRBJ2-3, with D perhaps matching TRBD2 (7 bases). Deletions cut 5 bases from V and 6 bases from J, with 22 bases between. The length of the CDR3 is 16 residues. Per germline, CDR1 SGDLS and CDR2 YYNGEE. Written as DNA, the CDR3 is TGTGCCAGCAGTACGACACAGGGAGGGGCGTTGGATACGCAGTATTTT. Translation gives CASSTTQGGALDTQYF.

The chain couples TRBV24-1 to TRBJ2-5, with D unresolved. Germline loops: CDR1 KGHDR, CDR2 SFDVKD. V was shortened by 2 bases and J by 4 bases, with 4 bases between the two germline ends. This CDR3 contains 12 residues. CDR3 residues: CATSDSGETQYF. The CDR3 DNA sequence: TGTGCCACCAGTGATTCCGGAGAGACCCAGTACTTC.

CDR3 sequence: CASSFSLHQPQHF. The CDR3 region has the DNA TGTGCCAGCAGTTTCTCCCTTCATCAGCCCCAGCATTTT. The genes are TRBV12-3 or TRBV12-4 and TRBJ1-5; D call uncertain. This CDR3 is built from 13 residues. V was pared by 3 bases and J by 5 bases, with 8 bases between.

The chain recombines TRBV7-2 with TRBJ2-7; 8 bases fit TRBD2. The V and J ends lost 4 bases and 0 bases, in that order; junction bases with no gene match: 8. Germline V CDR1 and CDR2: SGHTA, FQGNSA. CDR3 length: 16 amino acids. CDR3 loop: CASSSDPSGFSYEQYF. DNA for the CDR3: TGTGCCAGCAGCTCAGACCCTAGCGGGTTCTCCTACGAGCAGTACTTC.

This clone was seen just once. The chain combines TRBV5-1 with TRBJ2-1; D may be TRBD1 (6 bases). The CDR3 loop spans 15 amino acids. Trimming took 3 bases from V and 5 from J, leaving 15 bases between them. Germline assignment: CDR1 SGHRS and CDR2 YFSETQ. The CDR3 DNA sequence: TGCGCCAGCAGCTGGGGACACGATGGGGACAATGAGCAGTTCTTC. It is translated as CASSWGHDGDNEQFF. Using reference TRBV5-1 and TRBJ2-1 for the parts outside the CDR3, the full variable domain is KAGVTQTPRYLIKTRGQQVTLSCSPISGHRSVSWYQQTPGQGLQFLFEYFSETQRNKGNFPGRFSGRQFSNSRSEMNVSTLELGDSALYLCASSWGHDGDNEQFFGPGTRLTVL.

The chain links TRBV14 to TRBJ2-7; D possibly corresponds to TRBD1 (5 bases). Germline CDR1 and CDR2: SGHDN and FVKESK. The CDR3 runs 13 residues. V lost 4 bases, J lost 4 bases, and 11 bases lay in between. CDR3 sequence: CASSPQGWYEQYF. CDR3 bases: TGTGCCAGCAGCCCTCAGGGTTGGTACGAGCAGTACTTC.

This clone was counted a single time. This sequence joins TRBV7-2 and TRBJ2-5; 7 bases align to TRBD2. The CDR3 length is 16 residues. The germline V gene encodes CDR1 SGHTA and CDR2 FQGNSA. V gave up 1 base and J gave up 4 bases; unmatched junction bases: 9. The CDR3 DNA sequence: TGTGCCAGCAGCTTAGGGGGGGGTAGCAGGGCAGAGACCCAGTACTTC. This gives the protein CASSLGGGSRAETQYF.

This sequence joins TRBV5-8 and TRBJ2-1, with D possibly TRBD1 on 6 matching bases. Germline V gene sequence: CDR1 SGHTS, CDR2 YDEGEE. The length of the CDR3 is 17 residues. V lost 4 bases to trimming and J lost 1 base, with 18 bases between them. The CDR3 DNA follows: TGTGCCAGCAGCAGCTTGTCTTTAGGGACATCCTACAATGAGCAGTTCTTC. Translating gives CASSSLSLGTSYNEQFF.

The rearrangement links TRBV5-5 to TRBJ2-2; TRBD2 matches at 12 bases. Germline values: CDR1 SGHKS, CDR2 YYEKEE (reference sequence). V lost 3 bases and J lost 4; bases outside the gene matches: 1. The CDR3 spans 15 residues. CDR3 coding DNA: TGTGCCAGCAGCTGGACTAGCGGGGTCACCGGGGAGCTGTTTTTT. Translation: CASSWTSGVTGELFF. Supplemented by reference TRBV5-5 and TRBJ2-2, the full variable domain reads DAGVTQSPTHLIKTRGQQVTLRCSPISGHKSVSWYQQVLGQGPQFIFQYYEKEERGRGNFPDRFSARQFPNYSSELNVNALLLGDSALYLCASSWTSGVTGELFFGEGSRLTVL.

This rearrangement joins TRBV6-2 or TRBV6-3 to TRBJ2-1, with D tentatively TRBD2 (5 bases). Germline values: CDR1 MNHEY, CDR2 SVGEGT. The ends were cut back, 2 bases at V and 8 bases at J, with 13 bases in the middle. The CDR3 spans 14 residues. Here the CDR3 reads CASSYVVLADEQFF. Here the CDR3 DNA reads TGTGCCAGCAGTTACGTTGTGCTAGCCGATGAGCAGTTCTTC.

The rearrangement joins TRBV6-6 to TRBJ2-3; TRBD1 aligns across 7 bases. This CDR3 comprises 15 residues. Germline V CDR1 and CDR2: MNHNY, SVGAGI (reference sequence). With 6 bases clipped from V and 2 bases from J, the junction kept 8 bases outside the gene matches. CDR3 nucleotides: TGTGCCAGCAGCCTGTCGGGACAGAACACAGATACGCAGTATTTT. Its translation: CASSLSGQNTDTQYF.

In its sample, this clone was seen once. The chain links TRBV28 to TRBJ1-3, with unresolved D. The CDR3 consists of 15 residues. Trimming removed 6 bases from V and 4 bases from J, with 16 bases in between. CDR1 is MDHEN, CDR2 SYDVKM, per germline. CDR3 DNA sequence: TGTGCCAGCAGCCCGCTGGGGTCGGGGGGAAACACCATATATTTT. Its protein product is CASSPLGSGGNTIYF.

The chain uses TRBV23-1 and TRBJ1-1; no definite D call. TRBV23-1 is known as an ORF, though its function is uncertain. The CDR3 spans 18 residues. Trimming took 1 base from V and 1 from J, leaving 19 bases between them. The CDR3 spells CASSQFIGPGGKNTEAFF. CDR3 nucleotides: TGCGCCAGCAGTCAATTCATAGGCCCGGGAGGGAAGAACACTGAAGCTTTCTTT.

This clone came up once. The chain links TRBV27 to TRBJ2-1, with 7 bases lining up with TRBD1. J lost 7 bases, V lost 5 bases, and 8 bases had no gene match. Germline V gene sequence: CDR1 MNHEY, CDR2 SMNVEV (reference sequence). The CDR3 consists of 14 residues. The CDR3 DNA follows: TGTGCCAGCAGTCCGAGGGGGCTATCGAATGAGCAGTTCTTC. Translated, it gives CASSPRGLSNEQFF.

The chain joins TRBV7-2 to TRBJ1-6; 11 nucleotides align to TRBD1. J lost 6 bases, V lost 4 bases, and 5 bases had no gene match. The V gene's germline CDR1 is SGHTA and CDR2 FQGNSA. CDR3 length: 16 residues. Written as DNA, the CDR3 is TGTGCCAGCAGCTCCGGACAGGGGGCGGGTAATTCACCCCTCCACTTT. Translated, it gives CASSSGQGAGNSPLHF.

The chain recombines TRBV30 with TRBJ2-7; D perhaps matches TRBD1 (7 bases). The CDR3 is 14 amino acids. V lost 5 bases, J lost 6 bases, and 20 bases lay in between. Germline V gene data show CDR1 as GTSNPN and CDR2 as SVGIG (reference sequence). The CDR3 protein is CAWGPRQGLCEQYF. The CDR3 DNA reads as TGTGCCTGGGGGCCCCGACAGGGACTTTGCGAGCAGTACTTC.